This T cell receptor beta chain was identified in a study of blood T cell repertoires in COVID-19. Sequencing used immunoSEQ multiplex PCR; TCRdb keeps in-frame clones, though not all of them. The data hold under 250,000 clones, with 70% to 90% observed a single time. CDR3 size: 16 residues. Germline V lookup: CDR1 KGHDR, CDR2 SFDVKD. With 3 bases removed from V and 0 bases from J, the gap between germline ends came to 10 bases. Material for sequencing was peripheral blood. This clonotype was obtained from a man aged 45-65 years with acute or convalescent COVID-19. V usage is TRBV24-1 and J usage is TRBJ2-2; D is possibly TRBD1 (6 bases). The DNA of the CDR3 is TGTGCCACCAGTGATCAGCGACAGGCGAACACCGGGGAGCTGTTTTTT. It translates to CATSDQRQANTGELFF.